These T cell receptor beta chains were read from a single sample in a study of T cell responses to AZD1222 COVID-19 vaccine. Sequencing was performed with immunoSEQ multiplex PCR; in TCRdb, only in-frame clones are kept and a portion is missing. The repertoire includes around 100,000 clones, around nine tenths of them detected once, and about 16% sits in the top ten. The sample was peripheral blood, taken on day 0 of AZD1222 vaccination. The receptors originated from an adult in good health. Each CDR3 is given with its conserved first and last residue. The order of the fields is V gene, J gene, clone size, D gene, CDR3 DNA, CDR3 protein. The D gene is left open where the match is weak. Only some rows state a clone size, as once, few, many or a class for expanded clones.

V gene: TRBV6-5; J gene: TRBJ1-1; clone size: -; D gene: -; CDR3 DNA: TGTGCCAGCAGTTGGGTGGGTAAGACAACTGAAGCTTTCTTT; CDR3 protein: CASSWVGKTTEAFF
V gene: TRBV27; J gene: TRBJ1-4; clone size: -; D gene: -; CDR3 DNA: TGTGCCAGCAGGACAACAGGGAGCAATGAAAAACTGTTTTTT; CDR3 protein: CASRTTGSNEKLFF
V gene: TRBV7-2; J gene: TRBJ1-5; clone size: -; D gene: -; CDR3 DNA: TGTGCCAGCAGCTTCGACACTTCCAATCAGCCCCAGCATTTT; CDR3 protein: CASSFDTSNQPQHF
V gene: TRBV7-9; J gene: TRBJ2-7; clone size: -; D gene: -; CDR3 DNA: TGTGCCAGCAGCAGCTGGGGGGGCAGGACCTACTACGAGCAGTACTTC; CDR3 protein: CASSSWGGRTYYEQYF
V gene: TRBV2; J gene: TRBJ2-5; clone size: -; D gene: TRBD2; CDR3 DNA: TGTGCCAGCAGTAATCGAGCGGGGGACCAAGAGACCCAGTACTTC; CDR3 protein: CASSNRAGDQETQYF
V gene: TRBV9; J gene: TRBJ2-6; clone size: -; D gene: -; CDR3 DNA: TGTGCCAGCAGCGTAGGTGCCCTGGGACGAGCCAACTCTGGGGCCAACGTCCTGACTTTC; CDR3 protein: CASSVGALGRANSGANVLTF
V gene: TRBV10-3; J gene: TRBJ1-1; clone size: -; D gene: -; CDR3 DNA: TGTGCCATCAGTGTTGAAGGGAGAGGCACTGAAGCTTTCTTT; CDR3 protein: CAISVEGRGTEAFF
V gene: TRBV4-1; J gene: TRBJ2-5; clone size: -; D gene: -; CDR3 DNA: TGCGCCAGCAGCCAAGCTGGGGGGTACCAAGAGACCCAGTACTTC; CDR3 protein: CASSQAGGYQETQYF
V gene: TRBV10-2; J gene: TRBJ1-2; clone size: -; D gene: TRBD1; CDR3 DNA: TGCGCCAGCAGTGATCCCGCAGGGGGATATGGCTACACCTTC; CDR3 protein: CASSDPAGGYGYTF
V gene: TRBV7-3; J gene: TRBJ2-1; clone size: once; D gene: -; CDR3 DNA: TGTGCCAGCAGCCTAGAGCCACATCCCGCCCGCTTCGGTGAGCAGTTCTTC; CDR3 protein: CASSLEPHPARFGEQFF
V gene: TRBV14; J gene: TRBJ1-3; clone size: -; D gene: TRBD1; CDR3 DNA: TGTGCCAGCAGCCGAGGGGGCGCGGGAGGAAACACCATATATTTT; CDR3 protein: CASSRGGAGGNTIYF
V gene: TRBV5-5; J gene: TRBJ2-5; clone size: -; D gene: -; CDR3 DNA: TGTGCCAGCAGCTTGTACGGGGTCTGGGAGACCCAGTACTTC; CDR3 protein: CASSLYGVWETQYF
V gene: TRBV2; J gene: TRBJ1-1; clone size: -; D gene: -; CDR3 DNA: TGTGCCAGCAGGGGGACTTTTGAAGCTTTCTTT; CDR3 protein: CASRGTFEAFF
V gene: TRBV20-1; J gene: TRBJ1-1; clone size: -; D gene: -; CDR3 DNA: TGCAGTGCTAGTAAGATTTTTTCGAAGCCTGAAGCTTTCTTT; CDR3 protein: CSASKIFSKPEAFF
V gene: TRBV12-3/TRBV12-4; J gene: TRBJ2-1; clone size: -; D gene: -; CDR3 DNA: TGTGCCAGCAGTTTTAGATGGCAGGGCCTATTCTTC; CDR3 protein: CASSFRWQGLFF
V gene: TRBV4-1; J gene: TRBJ1-6; clone size: -; D gene: -; CDR3 DNA: TGCGCCAGCAGCGTCCAGGGAACTAATTCACCCCTCCACTTT; CDR3 protein: CASSVQGTNSPLHF
V gene: TRBV7-9; J gene: TRBJ2-7; clone size: -; D gene: TRBD2; CDR3 DNA: TGTGCCAGCAGCTTAGCGGGAGGGAGACGCTACGAGCAGTACTTC; CDR3 protein: CASSLAGGRRYEQYF
V gene: TRBV7-8; J gene: TRBJ1-5; clone size: -; D gene: -; CDR3 DNA: TGTGCCAGCAGTTCCCACCAGAATAGCAATCAGCCCCAGCATTTT; CDR3 protein: CASSSHQNSNQPQHF
V gene: TRBV25-1; J gene: TRBJ1-1; clone size: -; D gene: -; CDR3 DNA: TGTGCCAGCAGTTCCATCACAGGGCAGGGGACTGAAGCTTTCTTT; CDR3 protein: CASSSITGQGTEAFF
V gene: TRBV18; J gene: TRBJ1-1; clone size: -; D gene: -; CDR3 DNA: TGTGCCAGCTCACCGGGAGGGGGTAGGACTGAAGCTTTCTTT; CDR3 protein: CASSPGGGRTEAFF
V gene: TRBV11-3; J gene: TRBJ2-7; clone size: once; D gene: TRBD2; CDR3 DNA: TGTGCCAGCAGCCTGGGACTAGCGGGAGGACGAAGTCGCGAGCAGTACTTC; CDR3 protein: CASSLGLAGGRSREQYF
V gene: TRBV12-5; J gene: TRBJ1-1; clone size: few; D gene: -; CDR3 DNA: TGTGCTAGTGGACGCAATACAGGGAACACTGAAGCTTTCTTT; CDR3 protein: CASGRNTGNTEAFF
V gene: TRBV7-9; J gene: TRBJ2-3; clone size: -; D gene: TRBD2; CDR3 DNA: TGTGCCAGCAGCCCGTTCACTAGCGGGAGAGGAAGAGATACGCAGTATTTT; CDR3 protein: CASSPFTSGRGRDTQYF
V gene: TRBV6-6; J gene: TRBJ1-2; clone size: -; D gene: TRBD1; CDR3 DNA: TGTGCCAGCACATCGACAGGGACAGGGCTTGGTGGCTACACCTTC; CDR3 protein: CASTSTGTGLGGYTF
V gene: TRBV5-1; J gene: TRBJ1-1; clone size: -; D gene: -; CDR3 DNA: TGCGCCAGCAGCTTGGCCGGAGCCAACACTGAAGCTTTCTTT; CDR3 protein: CASSLAGANTEAFF
V gene: TRBV21-1; J gene: TRBJ1-2; clone size: -; D gene: -; CDR3 DNA: TGTGCCAGGGCGGGCCTTGGTGCAGTGAACAACTATGGCTACACCTTC; CDR3 protein: CARAGLGAVNNYGYTF
V gene: TRBV11-2; J gene: TRBJ1-1; clone size: once; D gene: TRBD1; CDR3 DNA: TGTGCCAGCAGCCTGACAGGGGGCGTTAGCATCTCTGAAGCTTTCTTT; CDR3 protein: CASSLTGGVSISEAFF
V gene: TRBV7-2; J gene: TRBJ2-7; clone size: -; D gene: -; CDR3 DNA: TGTGCCAGCAGCCCCCATCAGGGCTACGAGCAGTACTTC; CDR3 protein: CASSPHQGYEQYF
V gene: TRBV18; J gene: TRBJ1-2; clone size: -; D gene: -; CDR3 DNA: TGTGCCAGCTCACCGGTTCAAGGCTACACCTTC; CDR3 protein: CASSPVQGYTF